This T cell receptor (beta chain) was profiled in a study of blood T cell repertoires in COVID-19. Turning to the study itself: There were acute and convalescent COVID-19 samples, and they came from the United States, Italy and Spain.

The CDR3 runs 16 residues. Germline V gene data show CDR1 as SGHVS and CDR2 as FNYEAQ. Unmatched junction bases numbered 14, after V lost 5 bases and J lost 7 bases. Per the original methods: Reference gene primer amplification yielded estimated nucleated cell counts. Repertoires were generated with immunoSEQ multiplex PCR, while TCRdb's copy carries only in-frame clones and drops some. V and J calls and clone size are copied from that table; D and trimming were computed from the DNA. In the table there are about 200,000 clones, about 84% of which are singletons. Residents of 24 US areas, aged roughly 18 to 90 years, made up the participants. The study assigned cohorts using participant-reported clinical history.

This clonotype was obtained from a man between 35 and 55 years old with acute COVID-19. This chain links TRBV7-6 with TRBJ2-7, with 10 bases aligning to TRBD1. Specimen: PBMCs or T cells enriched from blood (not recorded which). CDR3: CASSITGTGVDREQYF. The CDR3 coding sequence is TGTGCCAGCAGCATTACCGGGACAGGGGTTGATAGGGAGCAGTACTTC.